Reported below is one TCR beta chain. It was with a sample-barcoded 5' primer and a J-beta primer mix that a second PCR of roughly 7 to 12 cycles was run. MiXCR, applied by TCRdb to the 5' RACE reads, yields one record per CDR3 protein. The sample consists of over a million distinct CDR3 sequences, more than 40% of them appearing once. CDR1 and CDR2 from the germline V gene are SGHRS and YFSETQ. The CDR3 sequence is 13 residues long. The data belong to a study of blood T cells in healthy people across ages. Total RNA extracted from each sample amounted to at least 5 micrograms. Sample: blood. V and J are TRBV5-1 and TRBJ2-1; a possible D gene is TRBD1 (6 bases). The J call could be wrong; TRBJ2-7 is a better fit for the DNA end. This receptor was taken from a woman aged 55-75 years in good health. The CDR3: CASSPLLQGEQYF. In DNA form, the CDR3 reads TGCGCCAGCAGCCCACTACTCCAGGGGGAGCAGTACTTC.